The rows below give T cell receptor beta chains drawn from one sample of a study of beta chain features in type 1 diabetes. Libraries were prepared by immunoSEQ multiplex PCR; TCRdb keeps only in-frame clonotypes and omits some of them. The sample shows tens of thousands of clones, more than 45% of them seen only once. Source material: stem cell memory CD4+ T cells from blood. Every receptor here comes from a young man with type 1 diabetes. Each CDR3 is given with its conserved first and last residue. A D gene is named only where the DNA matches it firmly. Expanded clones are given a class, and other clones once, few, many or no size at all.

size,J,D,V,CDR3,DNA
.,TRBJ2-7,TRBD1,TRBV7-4,CASRYDRQGTYEQYF,TGTGCCAGCAGGTATGATAGACAGGGGACCTACGAGCAGTACTTC
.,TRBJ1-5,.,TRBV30,CAWSGDSYNQPQHF,TGTGCCTGGAGCGGCGACAGTTACAATCAGCCCCAGCATTTT
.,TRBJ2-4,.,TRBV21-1,CASSSGLAKNIQYF,TGTGCCAGCAGCAGCGGGCTAGCCAAAAACATTCAGTACTTC
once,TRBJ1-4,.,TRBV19,CASSTFGGYNEKLFF,TGTGCCAGTAGTACCTTCGGCGGATATAATGAAAAACTGTTTTTT
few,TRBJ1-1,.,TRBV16,CAIVLSLNTEAFF,TGTGCCATCGTCCTGAGTTTGAACACTGAAGCTTTCTTT
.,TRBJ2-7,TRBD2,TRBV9,CASSAGTSGYEQYF,TGTGCCAGCAGCGCAGGGACTAGCGGCTACGAGCAGTACTTC
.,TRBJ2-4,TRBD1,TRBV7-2,CASSLQPPDRAKNIQYF,TGTGCCAGCAGCCTGCAACCGCCGGACAGGGCCAAAAACATTCAGTACTTC
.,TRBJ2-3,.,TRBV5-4,CASSYNRVNTQYF,TGTGCCAGCAGCTATAACAGGGTTAATACGCAGTATTTT
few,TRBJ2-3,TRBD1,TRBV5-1,CASSPGQEDTDTQYF,TGCGCCAGCAGCCCGGGACAGGAAGACACAGATACGCAGTATTTT
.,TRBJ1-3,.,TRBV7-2,CASSLDRDSGNTIYF,TGTGCCAGCAGCCTGGACAGAGACTCTGGAAACACCATATATTTT
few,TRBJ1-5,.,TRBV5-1,CASSSDGQPNQPQHF,TGCGCCAGCAGTTCCGATGGGCAGCCCAATCAGCCCCAGCATTTT
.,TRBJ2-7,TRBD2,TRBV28,CASSLWTSGGEQYF,TGTGCCAGCAGTTTATGGACTAGCGGGGGTGAGCAGTACTTC
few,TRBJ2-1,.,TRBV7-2,CASSLVYYNEQFF,TGTGCCAGCAGCTTAGTATACTACAATGAGCAGTTCTTC
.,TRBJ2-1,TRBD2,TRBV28,CASKLAGGSNEQFF,TGTGCCAGCAAACTAGCGGGAGGAAGCAATGAGCAGTTCTTC
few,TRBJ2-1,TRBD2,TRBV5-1,CASSGRTSGRTKNVYNEQFF,TGCGCCAGCAGCGGGCGGACTAGCGGGCGGACCAAAAACGTTTACAATGAGCAGTTCTTC
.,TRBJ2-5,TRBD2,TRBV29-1,CSVVGLAGETQYF,TGCAGCGTTGTAGGGCTAGCGGGAGAGACCCAGTACTTC
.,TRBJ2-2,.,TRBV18,CASSQWGLTSLTGELFF,TGTGCCAGCTCACAATGGGGACTTACAAGTCTCACCGGGGAGCTGTTTTTT
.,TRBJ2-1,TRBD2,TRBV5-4,CASSLLSGGGSYNEQFF,TGTGCCAGCAGCTTGCTGAGCGGGGGGGGCTCCTACAATGAGCAGTTCTTC
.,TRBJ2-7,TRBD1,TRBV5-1,CASSFGQANFILNYEQYF,TGCGCCAGCAGCTTTGGACAGGCGAATTTTATACTTAACTACGAGCAGTACTTC
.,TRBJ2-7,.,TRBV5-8,CASSLVGHGTYEQYF,TGTGCCAGCAGCTTGGTCGGACACGGTACCTACGAGCAGTACTTC
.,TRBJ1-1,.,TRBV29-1,CSVSPGVTEAFF,TGCAGCGTTTCGCCCGGGGTCACTGAAGCTTTCTTT
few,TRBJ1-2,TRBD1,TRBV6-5,CASSLEGQGNRGYTF,TGTGCCAGCAGTCTTGAGGGACAGGGTAACCGTGGCTACACCTTC
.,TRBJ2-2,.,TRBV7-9,CASGQGPPNTGELFF,TGTGCCAGCGGCCAGGGCCCCCCGAACACCGGGGAGCTGTTTTTT
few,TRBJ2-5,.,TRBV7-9,CASSLAPRGQETQYF,TGTGCCAGCAGCTTAGCCCCCCGGGGCCAAGAGACCCAGTACTTC
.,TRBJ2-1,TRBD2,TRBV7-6,CASSLVPPASGNNEQFF,TGTGCCAGCAGCTTAGTCCCACCGGCTAGCGGGAACAATGAGCAGTTCTTC
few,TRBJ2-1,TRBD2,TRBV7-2,CASSATSGYNEQFF,TGTGCCAGCAGCGCAACTAGCGGGTACAATGAGCAGTTCTTC
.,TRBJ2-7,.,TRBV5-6,CASSWGDRPTVHEQYF,TGTGCCAGCAGCTGGGGAGATCGGCCGACCGTCCACGAGCAGTACTTC
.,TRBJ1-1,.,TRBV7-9,CASSLGGETEAFF,TGTGCCAGCAGCTTAGGCGGGGAAACTGAAGCTTTCTTT
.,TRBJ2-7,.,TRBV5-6,CASSSHEQYF,TGTGCCAGCAGTAGCCACGAGCAGTACTTC
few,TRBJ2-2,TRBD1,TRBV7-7,CASSPRDRPVGELFF,TGTGCCAGCAGCCCCCGGGACAGGCCCGTCGGGGAGCTGTTTTTT
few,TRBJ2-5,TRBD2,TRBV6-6,CASNRGREETQYF,TGTGCCAGCAATCGGGGGAGGGAGGAGACCCAGTACTTC
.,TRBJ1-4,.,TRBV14,CASSQAMGSGKLFF,TGTGCCAGCAGCCAAGCTATGGGGAGCGGAAAACTGTTTTTT
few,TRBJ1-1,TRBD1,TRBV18,CASSPFSLTGGYSPDTEAFF,TGTGCCAGCTCACCATTCAGTTTGACAGGGGGCTATTCGCCGGACACTGAAGCTTTCTTT
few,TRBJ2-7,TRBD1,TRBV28,CASRSTGTGYSYEQYF,TGTGCCAGCAGATCTACCGGGACAGGTTATTCCTACGAGCAGTACTTC
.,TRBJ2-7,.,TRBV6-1,CASSEGGAYEQYF,TGTGCCAGCAGTGAAGGTGGAGCCTACGAGCAGTACTTC
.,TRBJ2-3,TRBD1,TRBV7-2,CASSTGATSTDTQYF,TGTGCCAGCTCTACAGGGGCTACTAGCACAGATACGCAGTATTTT
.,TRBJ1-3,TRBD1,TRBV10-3,CAISDPGTGGGNTIYF,TGTGCCATCAGTGACCCGGGGACAGGTGGTGGAAACACCATATATTTT
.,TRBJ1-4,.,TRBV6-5,CASGRGTNEKLFF,TGTGCCAGCGGGCGTGGGACTAATGAAAAACTGTTTTTT
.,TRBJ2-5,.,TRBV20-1,CSARSAWEQYF,TGCAGTGCCCGCTCAGCCTGGGAGCAGTACTTC
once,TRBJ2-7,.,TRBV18,CASSPTGMSYEQYF,TGTGCCAGCTCACCAACAGGGATGTCCTACGAGCAGTACTTC
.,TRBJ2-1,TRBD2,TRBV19,CASSIGLAGGYNEQFF,TGTGCCAGTAGTATAGGGCTAGCGGGGGGCTACAATGAGCAGTTCTTC
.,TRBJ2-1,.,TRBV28,CASTPGSGYEQFF,TGTGCCAGCACACCGGGATCGGGCTATGAGCAGTTCTTC
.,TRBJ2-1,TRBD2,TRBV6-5,CATGLAGGYEQFF,TGTGCCACCGGACTAGCGGGAGGTTATGAGCAGTTCTTC
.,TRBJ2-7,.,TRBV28,CASSEHTGTYEQYF,TGTGCCAGCAGCGAACATACAGGTACCTACGAGCAGTACTTC
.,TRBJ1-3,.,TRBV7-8,CASSRPRVISGNTIYF,TGTGCCAGCAGCCGACCCAGGGTGATCTCTGGAAACACCATATATTTT
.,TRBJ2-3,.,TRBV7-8,CASSSSADTQYF,TGTGCCAGCAGTTCTAGTGCAGATACGCAGTATTTT
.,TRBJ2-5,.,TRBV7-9,CASSLRGQETQYF,TGTGCCAGCAGCCTTCGGGGGCAAGAGACCCAGTACTTC
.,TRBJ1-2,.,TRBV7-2,CASSLARIDGYTF,TGTGCCAGCAGCTTAGCCAGGATTGATGGCTACACCTTC
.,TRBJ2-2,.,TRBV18,CASSPPWGANTGELFF,TGTGCCAGCTCACCACCCTGGGGAGCGAACACCGGGGAGCTGTTTTTT
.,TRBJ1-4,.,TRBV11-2,CASSFPGVEKLFF,TGTGCCAGCAGCTTCCCAGGGGTTGAAAAACTGTTTTTT